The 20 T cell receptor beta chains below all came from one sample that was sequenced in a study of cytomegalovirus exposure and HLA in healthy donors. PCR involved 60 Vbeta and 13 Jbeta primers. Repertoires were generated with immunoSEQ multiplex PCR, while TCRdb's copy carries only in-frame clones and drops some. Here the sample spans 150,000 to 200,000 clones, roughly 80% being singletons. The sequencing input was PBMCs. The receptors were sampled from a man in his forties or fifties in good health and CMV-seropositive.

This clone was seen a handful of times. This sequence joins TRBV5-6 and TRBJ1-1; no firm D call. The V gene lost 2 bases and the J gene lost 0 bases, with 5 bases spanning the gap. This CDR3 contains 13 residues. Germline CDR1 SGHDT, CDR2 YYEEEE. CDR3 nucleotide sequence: TGTGCCAGCAGCTTATCTCTGAACACTGAAGCTTTCTTT. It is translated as CASSLSLNTEAFF. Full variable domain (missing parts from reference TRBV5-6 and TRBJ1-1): DAGVTQSPTHLIKTRGQQVTLRCSPKSGHDTVSWYQQALGQGPQFIFQYYEEEERQRGNFPDRFSGHQFPNYSSELNVNALLLGDSALYLCASSLSLNTEAFFGQGTRLTVV.

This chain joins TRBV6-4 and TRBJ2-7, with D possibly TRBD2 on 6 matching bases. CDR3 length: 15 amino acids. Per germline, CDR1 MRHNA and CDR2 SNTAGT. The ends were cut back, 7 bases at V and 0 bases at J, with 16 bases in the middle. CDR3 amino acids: CASTKKAGFSYEQYF. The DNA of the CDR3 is TGTGCCAGCACCAAAAAGGCGGGGTTCTCCTACGAGCAGTACTTC.

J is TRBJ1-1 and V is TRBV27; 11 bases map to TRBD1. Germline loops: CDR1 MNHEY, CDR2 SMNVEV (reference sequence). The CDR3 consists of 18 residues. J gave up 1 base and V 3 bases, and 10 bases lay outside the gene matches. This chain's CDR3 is CASSFPPGQGARNTEAFF. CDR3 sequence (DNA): TGTGCCAGCAGTTTCCCTCCCGGACAGGGGGCGAGGAACACTGAAGCTTTCTTT.

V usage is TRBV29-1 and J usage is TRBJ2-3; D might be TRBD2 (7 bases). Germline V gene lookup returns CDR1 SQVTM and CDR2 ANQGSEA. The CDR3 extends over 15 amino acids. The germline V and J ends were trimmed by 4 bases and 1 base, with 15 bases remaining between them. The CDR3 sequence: CSVGGGHGRTDTQYF. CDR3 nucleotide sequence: TGCAGCGTTGGGGGGGGGCACGGCCGCACAGATACGCAGTATTTT.

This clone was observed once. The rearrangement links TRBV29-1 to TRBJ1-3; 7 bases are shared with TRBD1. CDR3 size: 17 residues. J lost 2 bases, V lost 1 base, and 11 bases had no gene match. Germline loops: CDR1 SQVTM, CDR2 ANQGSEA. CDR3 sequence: CSVEGVQMGQPGNTIYF. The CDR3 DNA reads TGCAGCGTTGAAGGGGTCCAAATGGGACAGCCTGGAAACACCATATATTTT.

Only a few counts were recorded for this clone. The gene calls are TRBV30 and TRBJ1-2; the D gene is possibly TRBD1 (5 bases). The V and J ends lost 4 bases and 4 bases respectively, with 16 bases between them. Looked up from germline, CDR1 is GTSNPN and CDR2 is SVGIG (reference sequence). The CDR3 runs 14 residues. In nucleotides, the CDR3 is TGTGCCTGGAACAATCCCCAGGGCCCCTATGGCTACACCTTC. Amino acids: CAWNNPQGPYGYTF.

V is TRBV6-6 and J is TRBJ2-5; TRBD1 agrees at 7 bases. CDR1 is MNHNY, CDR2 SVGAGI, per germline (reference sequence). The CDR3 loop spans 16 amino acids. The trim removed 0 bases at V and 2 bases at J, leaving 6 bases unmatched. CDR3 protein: CASSYSRGLVQETQYF. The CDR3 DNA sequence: TGTGCCAGCAGTTACTCAAGGGGGCTAGTTCAAGAGACCCAGTACTTC.

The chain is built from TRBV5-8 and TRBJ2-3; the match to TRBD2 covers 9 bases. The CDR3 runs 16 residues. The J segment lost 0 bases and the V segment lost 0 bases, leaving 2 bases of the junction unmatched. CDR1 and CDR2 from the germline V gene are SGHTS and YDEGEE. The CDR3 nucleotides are TGTGCCAGCAGCTTGGCCACTAGCGGGAGCACAGATACGCAGTATTTT. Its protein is CASSLATSGSTDTQYF.

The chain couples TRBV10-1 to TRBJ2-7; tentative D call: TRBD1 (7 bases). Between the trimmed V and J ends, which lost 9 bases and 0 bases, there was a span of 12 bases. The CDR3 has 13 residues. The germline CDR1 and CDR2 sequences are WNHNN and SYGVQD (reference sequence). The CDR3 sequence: CASPRGVSYEQYF. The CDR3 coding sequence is TGCGCCAGTCCCAGGGGGGTCTCCTACGAGCAGTACTTC.

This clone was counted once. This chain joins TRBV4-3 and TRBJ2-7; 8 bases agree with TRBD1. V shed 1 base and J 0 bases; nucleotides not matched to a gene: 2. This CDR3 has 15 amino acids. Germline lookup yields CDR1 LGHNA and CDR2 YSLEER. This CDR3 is CASSQGTGISYEQYF. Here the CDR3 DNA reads TGCGCCAGCAGCCAAGGGACAGGGATCTCCTACGAGCAGTACTTC.

Here the CDR3 DNA reads TGTGCCAGCAGCTGGGGTAGCGGGTGGGGAGATACGCAGTATTTT. Its translation: CASSWGSGWGDTQYF. The chain recombines TRBV7-3 with TRBJ2-3; the match to TRBD2 covers 7 bases. From germline, CDR1 is SGHTA and CDR2 FQGTGA. The CDR3 consists of 15 residues. The junction had 9 bases not matched to a gene; V was cut back by 4 bases and J by 5 bases.

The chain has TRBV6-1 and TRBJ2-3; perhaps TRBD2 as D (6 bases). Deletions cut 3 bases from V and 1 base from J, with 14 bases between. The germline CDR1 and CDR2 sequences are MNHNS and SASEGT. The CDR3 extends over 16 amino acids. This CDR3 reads CASSEGTFSGTDTQYF. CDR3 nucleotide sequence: TGTGCCAGCAGTGAGGGGACTTTTTCGGGCACAGATACGCAGTATTTT.

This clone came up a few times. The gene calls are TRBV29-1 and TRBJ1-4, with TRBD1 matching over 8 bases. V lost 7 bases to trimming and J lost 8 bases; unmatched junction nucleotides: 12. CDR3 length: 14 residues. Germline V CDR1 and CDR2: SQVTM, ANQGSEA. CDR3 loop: CSDTPDRGREKLFF. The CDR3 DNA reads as TGCAGCGATACCCCCGACAGGGGTAGAGAAAAACTGTTTTTT.

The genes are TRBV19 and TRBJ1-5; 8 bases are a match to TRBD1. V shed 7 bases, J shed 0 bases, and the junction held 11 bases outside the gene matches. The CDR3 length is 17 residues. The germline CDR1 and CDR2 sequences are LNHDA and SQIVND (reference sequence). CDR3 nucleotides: TGTGCCAGTACCCAGGACAGGGCGCCATATAGCAATCAGCCCCAGCATTTT. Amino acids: CASTQDRAPYSNQPQHF.

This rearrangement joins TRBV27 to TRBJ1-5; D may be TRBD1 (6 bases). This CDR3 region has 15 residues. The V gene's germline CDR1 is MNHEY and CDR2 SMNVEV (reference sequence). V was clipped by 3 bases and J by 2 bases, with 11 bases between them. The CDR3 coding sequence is TGTGCCAGCAGTTTCCTGGGGGGGCGCAATCAGCCCCAGCATTTT. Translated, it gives CASSFLGGRNQPQHF.

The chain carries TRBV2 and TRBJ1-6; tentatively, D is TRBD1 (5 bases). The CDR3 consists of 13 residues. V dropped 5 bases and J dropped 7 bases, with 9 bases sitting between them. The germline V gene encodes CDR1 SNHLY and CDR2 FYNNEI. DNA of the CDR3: TGTGCCAGCAGTCGGGGGGTGAATTCACCCCTCCACTTT. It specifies CASSRGVNSPLHF.

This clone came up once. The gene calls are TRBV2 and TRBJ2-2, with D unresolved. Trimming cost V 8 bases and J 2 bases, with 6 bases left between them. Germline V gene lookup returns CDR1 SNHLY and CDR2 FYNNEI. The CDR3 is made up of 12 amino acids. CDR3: CASGQNTGELFF. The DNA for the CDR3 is TGTGCCAGCGGGCAAAACACCGGGGAGCTGTTTTTT.

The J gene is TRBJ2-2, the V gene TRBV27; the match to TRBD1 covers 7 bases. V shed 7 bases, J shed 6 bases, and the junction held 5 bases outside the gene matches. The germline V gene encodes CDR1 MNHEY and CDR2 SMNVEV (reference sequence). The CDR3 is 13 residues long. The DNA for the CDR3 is TGTGCCAGCACTAACAGGGGTCCCGGGGAGCTGTTTTTT. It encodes CASTNRGPGELFF.

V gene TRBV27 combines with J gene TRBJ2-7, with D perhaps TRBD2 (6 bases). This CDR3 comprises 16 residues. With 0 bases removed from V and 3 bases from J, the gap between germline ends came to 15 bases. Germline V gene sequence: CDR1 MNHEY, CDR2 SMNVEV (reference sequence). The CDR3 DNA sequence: TGTGCCAGCAGTTTATCGGGAGGCGGTACCTTCTACGAGCAGTACTTC. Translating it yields CASSLSGGGTFYEQYF.

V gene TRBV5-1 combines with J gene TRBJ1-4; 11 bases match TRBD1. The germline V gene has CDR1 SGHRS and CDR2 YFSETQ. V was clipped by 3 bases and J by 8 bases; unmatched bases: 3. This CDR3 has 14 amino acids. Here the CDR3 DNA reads TGCGCCAGCAGCTGGGACAGGGGGGAAGAAAAACTGTTTTTT. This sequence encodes CASSWDRGEEKLFF. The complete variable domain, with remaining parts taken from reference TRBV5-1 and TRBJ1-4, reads KAGVTQTPRYLIKTRGQQVTLSCSPISGHRSVSWYQQTPGQGLQFLFEYFSETQRNKGNFPGRFSGRQFSNSRSEMNVSTLELGDSALYLCASSWDRGEEKLFFGSGTQLSVL.